Below, one T cell receptor beta chain is given with its context. The antigen is not known. The sample carries other DNA sequences with the same CDR3. Trimming removed 8 bases from V and 4 bases from J, with 13 bases in between. The CDR3 is 12 residues long. Germline CDR1 SGHDT, CDR2 YYEEEE. Produced via immunoSEQ multiplex PCR; TCRdb's table is partial and in-frame only. Among 20,000 to 25,000 clones listed, about nine tenths were seen once. Sorted regulatory T cells were CD4-positive, CD25-high and CD127-low or negative. The data are from a study of B cell selection in AIRE deficiency. Study conclusions and caveats: Of some 3,700 shared Treg TCRbeta sequences, about 32% were healthy-donor-only and about 9.6% patient-only. Patient Tconv cells held roughly 33% of Treg sequences shared by healthy donors.

Material for sequencing was CD4+CD25+ Tregs sorted from PBMCs. The chain uses TRBV5-6 and TRBJ2-7; D assignment may be TRBD1 or TRBD2 (5 bases each). The sequence came from a human donor in good health. CDR3 amino acids: CASRGEGYEQYF. For the CDR3, the DNA is TGTGCCAGTAGGGGAGAAGGGTACGAGCAGTACTTC.